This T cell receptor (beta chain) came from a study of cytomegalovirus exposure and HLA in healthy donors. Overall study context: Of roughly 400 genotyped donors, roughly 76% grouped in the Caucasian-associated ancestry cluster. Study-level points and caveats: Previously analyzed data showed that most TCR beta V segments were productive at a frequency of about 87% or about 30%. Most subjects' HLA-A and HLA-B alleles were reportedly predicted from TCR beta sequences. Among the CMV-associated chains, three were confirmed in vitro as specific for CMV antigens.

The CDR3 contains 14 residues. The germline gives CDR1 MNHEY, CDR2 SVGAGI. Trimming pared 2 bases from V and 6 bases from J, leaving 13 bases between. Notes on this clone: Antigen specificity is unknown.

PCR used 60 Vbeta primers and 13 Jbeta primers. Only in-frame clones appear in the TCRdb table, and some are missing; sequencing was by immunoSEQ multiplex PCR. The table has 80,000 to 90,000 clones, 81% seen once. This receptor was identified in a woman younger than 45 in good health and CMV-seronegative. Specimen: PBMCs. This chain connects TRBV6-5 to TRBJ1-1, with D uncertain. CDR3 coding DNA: TGTGCCAGCAGTTACGTCGGAGGTAATCCTGAAGCTTTCTTT. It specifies CASSYVGGNPEAFF.